This TCR beta chain was captured in a study of technical replicates of blood from several donors. From germline, CDR1 is SGHTA and CDR2 FQGNSA. V was clipped by 3 bases and J by 2 bases; unmatched bases: 5. The CDR3 length is 16 residues. Measured with immunoSEQ multiplex PCR; TCRdb has only the in-frame clones, and not every one. The table lists approximately 69,000 clones, roughly 96% of them singletons. This TCR derives from a human donor in good health. This chain uses TRBV7-2 with TRBJ1-5; 9 positions match TRBD1. What was sequenced was T cells isolated from PBMCs. In DNA, the CDR3 is TGTGCCAGCAGCTTTGGGACAGGGTTCGGCAATCAGCCCCAGCATTTT. This translates into CASSFGTGFGNQPQHF.